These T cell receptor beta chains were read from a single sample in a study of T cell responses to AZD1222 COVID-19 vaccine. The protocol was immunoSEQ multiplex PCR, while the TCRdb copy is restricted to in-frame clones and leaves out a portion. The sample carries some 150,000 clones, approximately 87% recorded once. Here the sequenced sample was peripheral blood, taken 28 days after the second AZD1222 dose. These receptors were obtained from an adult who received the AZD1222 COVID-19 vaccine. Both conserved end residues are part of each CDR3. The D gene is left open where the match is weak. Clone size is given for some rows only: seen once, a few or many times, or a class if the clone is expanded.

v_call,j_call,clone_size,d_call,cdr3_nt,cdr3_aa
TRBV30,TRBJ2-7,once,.,TGTGCCTGGACCATGGGGGGGGCAGGCTACGAGCAGTACTTC,CAWTMGGAGYEQYF
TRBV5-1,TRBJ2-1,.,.,TGCGCCAGCAGGAAGGAGGGGTTCGCGTACAATGAGCAGTTCTTC,CASRKEGFAYNEQFF
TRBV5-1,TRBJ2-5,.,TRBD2,TGCGCCAGCAGCGCATCTAGCGGGCAAGAGACCCAGTACTTC,CASSASSGQETQYF
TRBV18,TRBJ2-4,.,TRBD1,TGTGCCAGCTCGGGACAGGTAGGGGGAGCCAAAAACATTCAGTACTTC,CASSGQVGGAKNIQYF
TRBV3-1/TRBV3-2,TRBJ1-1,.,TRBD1,TGTGCCAGCAGCCAATTCGACAGGGCGAACACTGAAGCTTTCTTT,CASSQFDRANTEAFF
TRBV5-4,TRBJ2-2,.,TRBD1,TGTGCCAGCAGACTCAACAGGGGAGCGAACACCGGGGAGCTGTTTTTT,CASRLNRGANTGELFF
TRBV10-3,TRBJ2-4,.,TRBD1,TGTGCCATCTCAGACAGGGGTTCAGCCAAAAACATTCAGTACTTC,CAISDRGSAKNIQYF
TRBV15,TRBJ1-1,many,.,TGTGCCACCGTAGGGGGCACTGAAGCTTTCTTT,CATVGGTEAFF
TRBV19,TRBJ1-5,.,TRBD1,TGTGCCAGTAGTAGACAGGGGGCTGGGAGCAATCAGCCCCAGCATTTT,CASSRQGAGSNQPQHF
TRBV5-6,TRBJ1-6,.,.,TGTGCCAGCAGCTTGGTCGACAGAAGGGTTTCACCCCTCCACTTT,CASSLVDRRVSPLHF
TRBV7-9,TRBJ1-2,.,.,TGTGCCAGCAGCTTAGAATCCGGCAGATTAAACTATGGCTACACCTTC,CASSLESGRLNYGYTF
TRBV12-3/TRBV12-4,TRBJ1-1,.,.,TGTGCCAGCAGCAGGGGCACTGAAGCTTTCTTT,CASSRGTEAFF
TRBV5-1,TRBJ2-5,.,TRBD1,TGCGCCAGCAGCTACGGACAGGGCTTCCAAGAGACCCAGTACTTC,CASSYGQGFQETQYF
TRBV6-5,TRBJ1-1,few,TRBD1,TGTGCCAGCCATAGAGGACAGGCCAGGGAAGCTTTCTTT,CASHRGQAREAFF
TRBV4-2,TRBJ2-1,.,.,TGTGCCAGCAGCCAAGAAAGATATAATGAGCAGTTCTTC,CASSQERYNEQFF
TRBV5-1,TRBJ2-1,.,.,TGCGCCAGCAGCCCCGCAGGGAGCCTATCCTACAATGAGCAGTTCTTC,CASSPAGSLSYNEQFF
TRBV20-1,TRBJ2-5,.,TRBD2,TGCAGTGCTAGTCGGGTAGCGGGGATCCAAGAGACCCAGTACTTC,CSASRVAGIQETQYF
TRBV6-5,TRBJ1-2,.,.,TGTGCCAGCAGCCCCGGGACGGCGACTATAAGCTACACCTTC,CASSPGTATISYTF
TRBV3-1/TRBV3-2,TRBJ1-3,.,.,TGTGCCAGCAGCCAACTGGGGCCTGGAAACACCATATATTTT,CASSQLGPGNTIYF
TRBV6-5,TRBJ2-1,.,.,TGTGCCAGCAATCCGGGTCCGACCTACAATGAGCAGTTCTTC,CASNPGPTYNEQFF
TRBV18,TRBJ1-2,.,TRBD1,TGTGCCAGCGTGACGGACAGGGCTAACTATGGCTACACCTTC,CASVTDRANYGYTF
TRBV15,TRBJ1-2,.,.,TGTGCCACCAGCAGAAACTCGGGGGGCTACACCTTC,CATSRNSGGYTF
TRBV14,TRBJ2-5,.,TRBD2,TGTGCCAGCTCGGGAGGGGTCTGGGGCGAGACCCAGTACTTC,CASSGGVWGETQYF
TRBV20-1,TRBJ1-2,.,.,TGCAGTGCTAGTTACGGGAACTATGGCTACACCTTC,CSASYGNYGYTF
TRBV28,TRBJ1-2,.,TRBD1,TGTGCCAGCATGGGACAGTGGTATGGCTACACCTTC,CASMGQWYGYTF
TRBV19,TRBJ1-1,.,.,TGTGCCAGTAGTCCGACCACTGGGGGATTCACTGAAGCTTTCTTT,CASSPTTGGFTEAFF
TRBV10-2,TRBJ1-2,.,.,TGCGCCAGCAGTGAGTCACCGGGACTCTATGGCTACACCTTC,CASSESPGLYGYTF
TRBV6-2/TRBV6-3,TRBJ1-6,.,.,TGTGCCAGCAGTTACAACGGGGGCAAGGGTTCACCCCTCCACTTT,CASSYNGGKGSPLHF
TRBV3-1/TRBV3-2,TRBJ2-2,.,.,TGTGCCAGCAGCCAAGTACGGCTATCGAACACCGGGGAGCTGTTTTTT,CASSQVRLSNTGELFF
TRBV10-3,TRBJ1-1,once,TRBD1,TGTGCCATCAGCAGGACAGGCAACACTGAAGCTTTCTTT,CAISRTGNTEAFF
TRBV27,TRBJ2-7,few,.,TGTGCCAGCAGACGCACCTCTCGGGGGGCTGGGAGCTACGAGCAGTACTTC,CASRRTSRGAGSYEQYF
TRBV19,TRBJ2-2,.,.,TGTGCCAGTAGTGGTCGGCTCACCGGGGAGCTGTTTTTT,CASSGRLTGELFF
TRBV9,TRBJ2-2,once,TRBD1,TGTGCCAGCACCGGACAGGGGTATACCGGGGAGCTGTTTTTT,CASTGQGYTGELFF
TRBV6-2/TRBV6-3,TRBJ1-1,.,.,TGTGCCAGCAGTTACTCGGCCGGCACTGAAGCTTTCTTT,CASSYSAGTEAFF
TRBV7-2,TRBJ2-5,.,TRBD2,TGTGCCAGCACGACTAGCGGGGGGGTTGGGACCCAGTACTTC,CASTTSGGVGTQYF
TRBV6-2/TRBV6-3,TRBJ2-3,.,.,TGTGCCAGCAGTTTCCGGGAAACCTTAGCAGATACGCAGTATTTT,CASSFRETLADTQYF
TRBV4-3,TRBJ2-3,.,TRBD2,TGCGCCAGCAGCCGATCACTAGCGGGGGCCACAGATACGCAGTATTTT,CASSRSLAGATDTQYF
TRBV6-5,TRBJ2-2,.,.,TGTGCCAGCAGTCCCCCCGGACGGGGCACCGGGGAGCTGTTTTTT,CASSPPGRGTGELFF
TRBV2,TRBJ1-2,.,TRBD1,TGTGCAGCAAGCGGGGACAGCAAACCTTATGGCTACACCTTC,CAASGDSKPYGYTF
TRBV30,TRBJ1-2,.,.,TGTGCCTTATCAAAAAGGCTCTATGGCTACACCTTC,CALSKRLYGYTF
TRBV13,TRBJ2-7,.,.,TGTGCCAGCAGCTTAGGGGGGGCTGGGAGCTCCTACGAGCAGTACTTC,CASSLGGAGSSYEQYF
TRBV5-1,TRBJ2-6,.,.,TGCGCCAGCAGCTTGGAGCTGGGGGCCAACGTCCTGACTTTC,CASSLELGANVLTF
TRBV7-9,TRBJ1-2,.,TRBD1,TGTGCCAGCAGCTTGTCGACAGGGGATGGCTACACCTTC,CASSLSTGDGYTF
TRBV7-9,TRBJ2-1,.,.,TGTGCCAGCAGCTGGACTGGTGGGGATGAGCAGTTCTTC,CASSWTGGDEQFF
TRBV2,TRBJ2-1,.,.,TGTGCCAGCAGTGCAGGGGCAGTCACGGATGAGCAGTTCTTC,CASSAGAVTDEQFF
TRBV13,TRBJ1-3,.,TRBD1,TGTGCCAGCAGCCTGGGACAGTGGAGCTCTGGAAACACCATATATTTT,CASSLGQWSSGNTIYF
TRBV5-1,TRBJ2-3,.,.,TGCGCCAGCAGCGGGGGGGACAGGAACACAGATACGCAGTATTTT,CASSGGDRNTDTQYF
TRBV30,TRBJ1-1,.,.,TGTGCCTGTGAGGCACCGCGATCTAACACTGAAGCTTTCTTT,CACEAPRSNTEAFF
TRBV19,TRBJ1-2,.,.,TGTGCCAGTAGTATTGTGCCCAGCCTTAACTATGGCTACACCTTC,CASSIVPSLNYGYTF
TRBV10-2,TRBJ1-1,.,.,TGCGCCAGCATGTTAGGGAACACTGAAGCTTTCTTT,CASMLGNTEAFF
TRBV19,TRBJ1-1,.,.,TGTGCCAGTAGTATGAGGGAGAACACTGAAGCTTTCTTT,CASSMRENTEAFF
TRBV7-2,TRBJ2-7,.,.,TGTGCCAGCAGCTTAGCGGGGGGCTCCTACGAGCAGTACTTC,CASSLAGGSYEQYF
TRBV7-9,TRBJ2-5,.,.,TGTGCCAGCAGCCCCTATGTACGGGGCCAAGAGACCCAGTACTTC,CASSPYVRGQETQYF
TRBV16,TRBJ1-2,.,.,TGTGCCAGCAGCCCCGGAACAGGGTACACCTTC,CASSPGTGYTF